This T cell receptor beta chain stems from a study of shared clonotypes between healthy human individuals. Study outcomes and limitations: Lower generation probabilities were found for non-shared clonotypes than for those shared by all four donors. Despite large depth, sorted-subset datasets appeared incompletely sequenced.

Comments on this clone: Its cognate antigen is unknown.

Trimming left V 6 bases short and J 0 bases short, with 13 bases between. Germline V lookup: CDR1 GTSNPN, CDR2 SVGIG (reference sequence). The CDR3 is 14 amino acids. Libraries were prepared by immunoSEQ multiplex PCR; TCRdb keeps only in-frame clonotypes and omits some of them. Of 1,400,000 or so clones in the sample, 98% were seen once. This clonotype was obtained from a man aged 25-45 years in good health. The rearrangement joins TRBV30 to TRBJ2-3; possible D gene TRBD2, 6 bases. The sequencing input was naive CD4+ T cells sorted from blood. Sample subset: CD45RA+ positively selected. The DNA of the CDR3 is TGTGCCTGCGGCGGGATACCTAGCACAGATACGCAGTATTTT. This translates into CACGGIPSTDTQYF.